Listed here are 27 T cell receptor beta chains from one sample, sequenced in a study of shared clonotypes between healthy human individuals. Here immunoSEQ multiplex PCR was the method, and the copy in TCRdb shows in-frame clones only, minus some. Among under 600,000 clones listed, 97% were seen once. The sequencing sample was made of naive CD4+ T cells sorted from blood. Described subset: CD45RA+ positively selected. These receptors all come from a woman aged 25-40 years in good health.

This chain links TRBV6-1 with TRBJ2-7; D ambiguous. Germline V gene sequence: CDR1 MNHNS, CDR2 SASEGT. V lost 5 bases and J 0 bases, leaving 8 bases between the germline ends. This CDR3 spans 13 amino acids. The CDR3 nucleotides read TGTGCCAGCAGTCAGAGTTACTCCTACGAGCAGTACTTC. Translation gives CASSQSYSYEQYF.

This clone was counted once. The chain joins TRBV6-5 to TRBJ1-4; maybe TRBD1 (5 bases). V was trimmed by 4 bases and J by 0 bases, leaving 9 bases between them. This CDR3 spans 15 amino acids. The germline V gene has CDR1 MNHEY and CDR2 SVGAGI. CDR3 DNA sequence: TGTGCCAGCAGTTTAACAGGATCAACTAATGAAAAACTGTTTTTT. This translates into CASSLTGSTNEKLFF.

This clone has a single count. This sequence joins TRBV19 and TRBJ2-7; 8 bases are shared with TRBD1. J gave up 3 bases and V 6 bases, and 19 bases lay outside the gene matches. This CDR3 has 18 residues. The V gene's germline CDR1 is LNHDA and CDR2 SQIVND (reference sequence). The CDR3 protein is CASSPRDRSFPLFYEQYF. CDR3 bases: TGTGCCAGTAGCCCCCGGGACAGGTCTTTCCCCCTCTTCTACGAGCAGTACTTC.

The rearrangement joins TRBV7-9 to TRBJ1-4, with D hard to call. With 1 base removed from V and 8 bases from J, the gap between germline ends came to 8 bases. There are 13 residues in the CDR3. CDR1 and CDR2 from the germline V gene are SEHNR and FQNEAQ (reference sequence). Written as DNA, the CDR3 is TGTGCCAGCAGCTTAGTCGGGGAGGAAAAACTGTTTTTT. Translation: CASSLVGEEKLFF.

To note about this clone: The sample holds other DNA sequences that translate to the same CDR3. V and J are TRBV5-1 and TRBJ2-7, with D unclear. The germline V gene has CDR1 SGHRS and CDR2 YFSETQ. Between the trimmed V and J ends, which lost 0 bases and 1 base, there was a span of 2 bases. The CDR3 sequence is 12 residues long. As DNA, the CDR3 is TGCGCCAGCAGCTTGGAATCCTACGAGCAGTACTTC. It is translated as CASSLESYEQYF.

The CDR3 coding sequence is TGTGCCAGCAGCTTGGGCCTACCCACCGGGGACACCGGGGAGCTGTTTTTT. Encoded protein: CASSLGLPTGDTGELFF. This rearrangement joins TRBV5-4 to TRBJ2-2; a weak D match, TRBD2 (5 bases). V was clipped by 0 bases and J by 3 bases, with 15 bases between them. Per the germline V gene, CDR1 is SGHNT and CDR2 is YYREEE (reference sequence). The CDR3 runs to 17 residues. Drawing the rest from reference TRBV5-4 and TRBJ2-2, the complete variable domain is ETGVTQSPTHLIKTRGQQVTLRCSSQSGHNTVSWYQQALGQGPQFIFQYYREEENGRGNFPPRFSGLQFPNYSSELNVNALELDDSALYLCASSLGLPTGDTGELFFGEGSRLTVL.

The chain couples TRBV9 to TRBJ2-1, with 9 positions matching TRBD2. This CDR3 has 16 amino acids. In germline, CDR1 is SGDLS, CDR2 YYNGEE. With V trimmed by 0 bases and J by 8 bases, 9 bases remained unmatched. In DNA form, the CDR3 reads TGTGCCAGCAGCGTAGCTAGGCTAGCGGGACCGCATGAGCAGTTCTTC. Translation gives CASSVARLAGPHEQFF.

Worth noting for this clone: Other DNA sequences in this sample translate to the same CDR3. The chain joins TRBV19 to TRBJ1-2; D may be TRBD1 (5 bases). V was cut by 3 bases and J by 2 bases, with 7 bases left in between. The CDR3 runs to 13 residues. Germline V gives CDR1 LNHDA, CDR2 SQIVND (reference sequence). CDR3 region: CASSIDRNYGYTF. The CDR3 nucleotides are TGTGCCAGTAGTATTGACAGAAACTATGGCTACACCTTC. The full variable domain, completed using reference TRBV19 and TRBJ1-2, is DGGITQSPKYLFRKEGQNVTLSCEQNLNHDAMYWYRQDPGQGLRLIYYSQIVNDFQKGDIAEGYSVSREKKESFPLTVTSAQKNPTAFYLCASSIDRNYGYTFGSGTRLTVV.

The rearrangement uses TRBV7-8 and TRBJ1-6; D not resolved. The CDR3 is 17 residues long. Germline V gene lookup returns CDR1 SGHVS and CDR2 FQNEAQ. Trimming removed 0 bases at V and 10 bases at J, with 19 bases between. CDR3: CASSLARSGVSHSPLHF. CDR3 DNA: TGTGCCAGCAGCTTAGCGCGTTCCGGGGTGAGCCACTCACCCCTCCACTTT.

In nucleotides, the CDR3 is TGTGCCAGTGCGACTAGACAGAGAAACACCGGGGAGCTGTTTTTT. Translated, it gives CASATRQRNTGELFF. The genes are TRBV13 and TRBJ2-2, with D maybe TRBD2 (6 bases). The germline gives CDR1 PRHDT, CDR2 FYEKMQ (reference sequence). Trimming removed 9 bases at V and 2 bases at J, with 16 bases between. The length of the CDR3 is 15 residues.

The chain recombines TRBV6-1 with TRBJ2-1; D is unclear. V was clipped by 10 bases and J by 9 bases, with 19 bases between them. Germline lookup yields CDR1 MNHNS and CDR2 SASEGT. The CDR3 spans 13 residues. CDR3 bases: TGTGCCATAGGTGACCGCAGTTGGATTGAGCAGTTCTTC. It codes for CAIGDRSWIEQFF.

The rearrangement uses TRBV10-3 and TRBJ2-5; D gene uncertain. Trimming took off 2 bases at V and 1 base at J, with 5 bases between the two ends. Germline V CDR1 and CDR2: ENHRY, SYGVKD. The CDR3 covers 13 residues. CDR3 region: CAISETAQETQYF. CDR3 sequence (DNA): TGTGCCATCAGTGAGACGGCCCAAGAGACCCAGTACTTC.

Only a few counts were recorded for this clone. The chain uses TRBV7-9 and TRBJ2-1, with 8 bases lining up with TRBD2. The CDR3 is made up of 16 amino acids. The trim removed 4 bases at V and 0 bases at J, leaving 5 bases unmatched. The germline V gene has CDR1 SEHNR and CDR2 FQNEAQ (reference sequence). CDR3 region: CASSSPSGHSYNEQFF. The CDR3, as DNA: TGTGCCAGCAGCTCCCCTAGCGGGCACTCCTACAATGAGCAGTTCTTC.

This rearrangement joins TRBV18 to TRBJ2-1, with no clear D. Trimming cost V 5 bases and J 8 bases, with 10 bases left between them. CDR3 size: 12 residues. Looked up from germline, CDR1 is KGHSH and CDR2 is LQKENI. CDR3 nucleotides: TGTGCCAGCTCAACTCTGGGCGATGAGCAGTTCTTC. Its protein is CASSTLGDEQFF.

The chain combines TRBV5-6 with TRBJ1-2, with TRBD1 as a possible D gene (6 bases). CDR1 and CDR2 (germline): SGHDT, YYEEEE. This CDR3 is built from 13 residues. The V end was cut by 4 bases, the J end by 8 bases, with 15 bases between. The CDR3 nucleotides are TGTGCCAGCAGCATGACAGGTGCCTGGGGCTACACCTTC. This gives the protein CASSMTGAWGYTF.

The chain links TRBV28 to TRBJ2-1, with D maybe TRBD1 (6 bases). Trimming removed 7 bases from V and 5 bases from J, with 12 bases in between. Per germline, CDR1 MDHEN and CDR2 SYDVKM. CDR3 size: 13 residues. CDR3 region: CASNRDTNNEQFF. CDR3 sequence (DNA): TGTGCCAGCAACCGGGACACCAACAATGAGCAGTTCTTC. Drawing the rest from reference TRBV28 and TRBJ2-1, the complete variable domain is DVKVTQSSRYLVKRTGEKVFLECVQDMDHENMFWYRQDPGLGLRLIYFSYDVKMKEKGDIPEGYSVSREKKERFSLILESASTNQTSMYLCASNRDTNNEQFFGPGTRLTVL.

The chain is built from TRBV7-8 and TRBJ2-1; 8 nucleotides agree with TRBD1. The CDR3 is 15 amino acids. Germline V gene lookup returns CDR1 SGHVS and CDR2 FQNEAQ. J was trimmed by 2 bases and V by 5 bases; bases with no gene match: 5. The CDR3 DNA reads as TGTGCCAGCAGCCCTCAGGGGGCGGCCTACAATGAGCAGTTCTTC. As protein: CASSPQGAAYNEQFF. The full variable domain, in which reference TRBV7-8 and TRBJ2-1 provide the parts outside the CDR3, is GAGVSQSPRYKVAKRGQDVALRCDPISGHVSLFWYQQALGQGPEFLTYFQNEAQLDKSGLPSDRFFAERPEGSVSTLKIQRTQQEDSAVYLCASSPQGAAYNEQFFGPGTRLTVL.

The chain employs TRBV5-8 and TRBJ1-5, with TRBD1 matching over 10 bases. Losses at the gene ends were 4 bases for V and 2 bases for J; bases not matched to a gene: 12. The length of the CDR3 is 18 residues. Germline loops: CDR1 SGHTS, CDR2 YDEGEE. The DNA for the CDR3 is TGTGCCAGCAGCGGGGGACAGGGGACCCTGATTGGCAATCAGCCCCAGCATTTT. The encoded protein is CASSGGQGTLIGNQPQHF. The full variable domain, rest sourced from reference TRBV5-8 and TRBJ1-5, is EAGVTQSPTHLIKTRGQQATLRCSPISGHTSVYWYQQALGLGLQFLLWYDEGEERNRGNFPPRFSGRQFPNYSSELNVNALELEDSALYLCASSGGQGTLIGNQPQHFGDGTRLSIL.

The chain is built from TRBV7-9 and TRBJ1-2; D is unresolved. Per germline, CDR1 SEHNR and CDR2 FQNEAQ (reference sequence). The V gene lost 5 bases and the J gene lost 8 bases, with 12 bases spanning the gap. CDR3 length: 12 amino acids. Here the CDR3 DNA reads TGTGCCAGCAGCGCGGAGGGCGGGGGCTACACCTTC. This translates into CASSAEGGGYTF.

The CDR3 DNA follows: TGCGCCAGCAGCCAATTAGCGGGAGGAACGGGGGAGCTGTTTTTT. Translation gives CASSQLAGGTGELFF. The chain uses TRBV4-1 and TRBJ2-2; TRBD2 agrees at 10 bases. CDR3 length: 15 amino acids. Germline V gene sequence: CDR1 MGHRA, CDR2 YSYEKL. Germline trimming cut 2 bases from V and 8 bases from J; bases unmatched to any gene: 5.

CDR3 DNA: TGTGCCAGCAGCAAAGCGCTTTATTCGGGCGGGCAGTTCTTC. Protein sequence: CASSKALYSGGQFF. The chain carries TRBV5-6 and TRBJ2-1, with D unclear. The CDR3 loop spans 14 amino acids. The ends were cut back, 4 bases at V and 12 bases at J, with 20 bases in the middle. Germline V CDR1 and CDR2: SGHDT, YYEEEE.

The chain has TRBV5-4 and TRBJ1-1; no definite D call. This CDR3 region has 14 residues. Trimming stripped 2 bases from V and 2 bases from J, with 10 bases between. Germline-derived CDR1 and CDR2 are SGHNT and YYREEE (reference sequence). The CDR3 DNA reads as TGTGCCAGCAGCTTCGAAGTGAGCAACACTGAAGCTTTCTTT. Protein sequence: CASSFEVSNTEAFF.

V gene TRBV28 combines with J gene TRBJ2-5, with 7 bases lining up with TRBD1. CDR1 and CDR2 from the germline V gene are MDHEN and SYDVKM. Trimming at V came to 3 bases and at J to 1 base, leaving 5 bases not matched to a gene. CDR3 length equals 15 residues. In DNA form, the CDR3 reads TGTGCCAGCAGTTTGGGCAGGGGGTCCCAAGAGACCCAGTACTTC. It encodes CASSLGRGSQETQYF.

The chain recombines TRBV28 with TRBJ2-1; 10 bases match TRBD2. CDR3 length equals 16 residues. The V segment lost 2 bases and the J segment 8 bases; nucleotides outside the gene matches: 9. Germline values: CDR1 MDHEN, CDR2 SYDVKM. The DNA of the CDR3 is TGTGCCAGCAGTTTAAGCGTGGCTAGCGGGAGTTATGAGCAGTTCTTC. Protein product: CASSLSVASGSYEQFF.

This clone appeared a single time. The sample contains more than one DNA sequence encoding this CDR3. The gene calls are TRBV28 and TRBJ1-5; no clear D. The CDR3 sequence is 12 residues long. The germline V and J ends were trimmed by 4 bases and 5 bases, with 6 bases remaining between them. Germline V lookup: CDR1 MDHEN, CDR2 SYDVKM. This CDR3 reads CASSSSDQPQHF. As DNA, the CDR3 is TGTGCCAGCAGTTCCTCTGATCAGCCCCAGCATTTT.

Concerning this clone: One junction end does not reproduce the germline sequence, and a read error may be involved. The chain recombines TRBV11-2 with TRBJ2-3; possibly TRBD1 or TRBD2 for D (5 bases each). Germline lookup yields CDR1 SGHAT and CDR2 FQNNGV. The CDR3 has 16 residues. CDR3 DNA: TGTGCCAGCAGCTTAGTGATCGGGACCCTCACAGTTACGCAGTATTTT. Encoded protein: CASSLVIGTLTVTQYF. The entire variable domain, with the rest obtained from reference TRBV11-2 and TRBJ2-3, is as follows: EAGVAQSPRYKIIEKRQSVAFWCNPISGHATLYWYQQILGQGPKLLIQFQNNGVVDDSQLPKDRFSAERLKGVDSTLKIQPAKLEDSAVYLCASSLVIGTLTVTQYFGPGTRLTVL.

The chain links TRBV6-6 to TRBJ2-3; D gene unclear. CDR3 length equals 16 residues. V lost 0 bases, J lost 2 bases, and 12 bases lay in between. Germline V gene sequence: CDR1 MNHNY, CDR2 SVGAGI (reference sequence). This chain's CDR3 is CASSYSRTDPTDTQYF. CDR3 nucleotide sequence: TGTGCCAGCAGTTACTCTAGGACCGACCCCACAGATACGCAGTATTTT.